This is a list of T cell receptor beta chains from one sample in a study of Ad26.COV2.S vaccination and SARS-CoV-2 variants. Data came from immunoSEQ multiplex PCR; TCRdb stores just in-frame clones and leaves some out. The sample shows 300,000 to 500,000 clones, approximately 86% of them seen only once. Here the sequenced sample was peripheral blood, taken in a trial of Ad26.COV2.S vaccine versus placebo. All receptors come from a person between 18 and 65 years old who received the Ad26.COV2.S COVID-19 vaccine or a placebo. The conserved cysteine and the conserved F or W are not part of the CDR3 here.

v_gene | CDR3aa
TRBV12-5 | ASGLFWSTQY
TRBV2 | ASSDTGELF
TRBV27 | ASSLQGGRPYGYT
TRBV12-2 | ASRSLDRGNTDTQY
TRBV5-1 | ASSFSRMTDTQY
TRBV5-1 | ASSLAPSQFTGVTYEQY
TRBV5-1 | ASSAGLYEQY
TRBV7-8 | ASSLIDGQGVPHYGYT
TRBV7-2 | ASSPQGAIGWTEAF
TRBV4-1 | ASSQFGGLGTEAF
TRBV19 | ASSARDADTQY
TRBV7-8 | ASSPIIAGSYEQY
TRBV29-1 | SVDGQVTGELF
TRBV5-8 | ASSRGGRSSGANVLT
TRBV7-9 | ASSFADGTEAF
TRBV5-4 | ASSLWGAGELF
TRBV2 | ASSSGANVLT
TRBV6-5 | ASSTGTGTYGYT
TRBV3-1/TRBV3-2 | ASSQSARSLGGYT
TRBV3-1/TRBV3-2 | ASSHTDIEFYGYT
TRBV5-1 | ASSPDQVETQY
TRBV6-2/TRBV6-3 | ASSPITTNANFRLPNYGYT
TRBV19 | ASSTDPDGINQPQH
TRBV9 | ASSVALYGGTGELF
TRBV3-1/TRBV3-2 | ASSQGSAYEQF
TRBV7-2 | ASSLGPDRAYEQY
TRBV13 | ASSLGASTYEQY
TRBV4-1 | ASSLSGGDSTGELF
TRBV18 | ASASGTGVEKLF
TRBV18 | ASSLGVTAMNTEAF
TRBV6-5 | ASSYSPGGPYEQY